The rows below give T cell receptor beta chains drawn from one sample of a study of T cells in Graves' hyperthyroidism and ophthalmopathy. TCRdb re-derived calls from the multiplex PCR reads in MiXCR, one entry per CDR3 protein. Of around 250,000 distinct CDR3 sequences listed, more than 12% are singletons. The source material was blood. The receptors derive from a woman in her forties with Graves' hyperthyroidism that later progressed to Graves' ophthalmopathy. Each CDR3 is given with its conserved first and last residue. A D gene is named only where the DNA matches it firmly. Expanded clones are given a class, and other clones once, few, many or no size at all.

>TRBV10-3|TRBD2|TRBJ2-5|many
CAIAPGLGETQYF
TGTGCCATCGCCCCGGGACTAGGAGAGACCCAGTACTTC
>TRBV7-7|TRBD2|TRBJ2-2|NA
CASSLTDSGAPGELFF
TGTGCTAGCAGCTTAACGGATAGCGGGGCCCCCGGGGAGCTGTTTTTT
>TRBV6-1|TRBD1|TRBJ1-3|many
CASSPQGVPGNTIYF
TGTGCCAGCAGCCCCCAGGGGGTCCCTGGAAACACCATATATTTT
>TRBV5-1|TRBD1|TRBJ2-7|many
CASSLGTGGGYEQYF
TGCGCCAGCAGCTTGGGGACAGGGGGCGGGTACGAGCAGTACTTC
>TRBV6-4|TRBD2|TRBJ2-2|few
CASSGLAGTGELFF
TGTGCCAGCAGTGGACTAGCGGGCACCGGGGAGCTGTTTTTT
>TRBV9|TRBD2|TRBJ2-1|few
CASSVGGRANEQFF
TGTGCCAGCAGCGTAGGCGGGAGGGCCAATGAGCAGTTCTTC
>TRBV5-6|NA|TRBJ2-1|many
CASSLKIVKYEQFF
TGTGCCAGCAGCCTGAAGATCGTCAAGTATGAGCAGTTCTTC
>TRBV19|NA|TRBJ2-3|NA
CASRFTDTQYF
TGTGCCAGTCGCTTTACAGATACGCAGTATTTT
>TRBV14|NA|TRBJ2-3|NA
CASSHQRGTQYF
TGTGCCAGCAGCCACCAGAGGGGCACGCAGTATTTT
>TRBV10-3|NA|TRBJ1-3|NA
CASGVSGNTIYF
TGTGCCAGCGGAGTCTCTGGAAACACCATATATTTT
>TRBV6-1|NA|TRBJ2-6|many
CASSETQSGANVLTF
TGTGCCAGCAGTGAAACGCAATCCGGGGCCAACGTCCTGACTTTC
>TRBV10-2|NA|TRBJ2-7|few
CASSAGGRVEQYF
TGCGCCAGCAGCGCCGGGGGGCGCGTTGAGCAGTACTTC
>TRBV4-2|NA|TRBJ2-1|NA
CASSQEVPYNEQFF
TGTGCCAGCAGCCAAGAGGTCCCATACAATGAGCAGTTCTTC
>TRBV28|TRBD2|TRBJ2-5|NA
CASRSGLAEPHRQETQYF
TGTGCCAGCAGAAGTGGGCTAGCGGAACCCCACCGCCAAGAGACCCAGTACTTC
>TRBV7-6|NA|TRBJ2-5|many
CASSLTPEGETQYF
TGTGCCAGCAGCTTAACTCCCGAAGGCGAGACCCAGTACTTC
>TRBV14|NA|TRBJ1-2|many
CASSQGAIPNYGYTF
TGTGCCAGCAGCCAAGGGGCCATTCCTAACTATGGCTACACCTTC
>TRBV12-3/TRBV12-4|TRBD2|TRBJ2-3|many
CASRLAGTDTQYF
TGTGCCAGCAGGCTAGCGGGCACAGATACGCAGTATTTT
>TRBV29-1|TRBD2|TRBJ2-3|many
CSVARREVGDTQYF
TGCAGCGTCGCCCGGCGGGAGGTTGGAGATACGCAGTATTTT
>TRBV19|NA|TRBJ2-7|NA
CASSIEPGSPYEQYF
TGTGCCAGTAGTATTGAGCCTGGGTCTCCCTACGAGCAGTACTTC
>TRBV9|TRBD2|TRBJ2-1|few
CASSIHCIAGGPNEQFF
TGTGCCAGCAGCATCCACTGTATTGCGGGAGGGCCAAATGAGCAGTTCTTT
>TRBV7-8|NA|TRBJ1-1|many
CASSSWEAGEAFF
TGTGCCAGCAGCTCCTGGGAGGCGGGTGAAGCTTTCTTT
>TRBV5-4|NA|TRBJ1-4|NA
CASSLYRGEKLFF
TGTGCCAGCAGCTTGTACAGAGGAGAAAAACTGTTTTTT
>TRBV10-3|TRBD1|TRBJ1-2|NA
CAISESPGGLPYGYTF
TGTGCCATCAGTGAGTCCCCAGGGGGTTTACCCTATGGCTACACCTTC
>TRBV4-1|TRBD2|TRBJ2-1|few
CASSLRTSGSYEQFF
TGCGCCAGCAGCCTCCGGACTAGCGGGAGTTATGAGCAGTTCTTC